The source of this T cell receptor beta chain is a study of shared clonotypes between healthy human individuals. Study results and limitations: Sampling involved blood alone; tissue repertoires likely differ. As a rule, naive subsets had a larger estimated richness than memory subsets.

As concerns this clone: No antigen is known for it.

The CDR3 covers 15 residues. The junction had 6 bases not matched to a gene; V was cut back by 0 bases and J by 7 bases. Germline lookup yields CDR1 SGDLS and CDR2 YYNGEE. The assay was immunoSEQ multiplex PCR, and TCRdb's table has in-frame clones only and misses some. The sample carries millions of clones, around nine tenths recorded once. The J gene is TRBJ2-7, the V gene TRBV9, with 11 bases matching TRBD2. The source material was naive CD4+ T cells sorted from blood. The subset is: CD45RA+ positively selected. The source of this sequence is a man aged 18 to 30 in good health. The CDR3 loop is CASSVALGLAVEQYF. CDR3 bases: TGTGCCAGCAGCGTAGCTCTGGGACTAGCGGTGGAGCAGTACTTC.